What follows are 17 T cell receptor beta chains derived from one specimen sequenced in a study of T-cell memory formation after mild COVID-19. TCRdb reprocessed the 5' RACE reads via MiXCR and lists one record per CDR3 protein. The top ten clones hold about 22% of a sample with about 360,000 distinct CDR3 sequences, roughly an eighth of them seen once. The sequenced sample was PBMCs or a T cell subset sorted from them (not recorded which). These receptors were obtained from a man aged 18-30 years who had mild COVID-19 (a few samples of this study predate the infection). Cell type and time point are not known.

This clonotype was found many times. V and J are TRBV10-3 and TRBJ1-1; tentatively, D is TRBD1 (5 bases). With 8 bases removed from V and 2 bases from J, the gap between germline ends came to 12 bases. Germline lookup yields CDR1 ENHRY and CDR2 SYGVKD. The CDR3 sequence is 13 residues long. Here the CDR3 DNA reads TGTGCCATCTCCGGGGCGGAAAACACTGAAGCTTTCTTT. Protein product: CAISGAENTEAFF.

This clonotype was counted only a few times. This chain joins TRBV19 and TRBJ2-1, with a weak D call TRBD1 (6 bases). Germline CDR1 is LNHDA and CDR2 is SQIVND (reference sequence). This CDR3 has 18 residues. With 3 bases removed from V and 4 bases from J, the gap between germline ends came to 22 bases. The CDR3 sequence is CASSIRGYRVRSYNEQFF. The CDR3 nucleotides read TGTGCCAGTAGTATCCGAGGATACAGGGTCCGCTCTTACAATGAGCAGTTCTTC.

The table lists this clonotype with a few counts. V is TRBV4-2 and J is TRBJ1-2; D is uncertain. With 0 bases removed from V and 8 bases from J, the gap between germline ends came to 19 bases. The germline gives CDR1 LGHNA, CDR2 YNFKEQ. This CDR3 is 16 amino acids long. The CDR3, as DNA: TGTGCCAGCAGCCAAGATGGAGGAGGGCAGGTGGGGGGCTACACCTTC. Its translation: CASSQDGGGQVGGYTF.

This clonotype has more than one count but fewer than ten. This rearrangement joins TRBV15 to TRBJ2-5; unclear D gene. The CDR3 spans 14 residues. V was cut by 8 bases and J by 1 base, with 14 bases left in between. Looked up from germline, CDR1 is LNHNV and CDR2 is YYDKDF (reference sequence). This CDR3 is CATSDMGVQETQYF. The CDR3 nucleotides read TGTGCCACCTCCGATATGGGCGTCCAAGAGACCCAGTACTTC. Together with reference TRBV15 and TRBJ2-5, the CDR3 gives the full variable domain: DAMVIQNPRYQVTQFGKPVTLSCSQTLNHNVMYWYQQKSSQAPKLLFHYYDKDFNNEADTPDNFQSRRPNTSFCFLDIRSPGLGDTAMYLCATSDMGVQETQYFGPGTRLLVL.

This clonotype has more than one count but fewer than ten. The CDR3 bases are TGCGCCAGCAGCCTTAGGGACAGGGTGAACGACGAGCAGTACTTC. It encodes CASSLRDRVNDEQYF. The chain combines TRBV4-1 with TRBJ2-7, with 9 bases matching TRBD1. The CDR3 consists of 15 residues. V lost 4 bases to trimming and J lost 5 bases; unmatched junction nucleotides: 9. Germline-derived CDR1 and CDR2 are MGHRA and YSYEKL.

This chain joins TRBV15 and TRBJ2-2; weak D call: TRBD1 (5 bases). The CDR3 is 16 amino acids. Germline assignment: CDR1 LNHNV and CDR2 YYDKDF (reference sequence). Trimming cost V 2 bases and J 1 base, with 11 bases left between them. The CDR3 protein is CATSRLGQGNTGELFF. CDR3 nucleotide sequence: TGTGCCACCAGCAGATTGGGGCAGGGGAACACCGGGGAGCTGTTTTTT.

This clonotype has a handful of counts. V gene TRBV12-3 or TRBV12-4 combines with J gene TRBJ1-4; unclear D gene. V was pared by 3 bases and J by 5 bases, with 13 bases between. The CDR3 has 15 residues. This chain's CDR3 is CASSLSGRRNEKLFF. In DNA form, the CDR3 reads TGTGCCAGCAGTTTGTCAGGACGGCGCAATGAAAAACTGTTTTTT.

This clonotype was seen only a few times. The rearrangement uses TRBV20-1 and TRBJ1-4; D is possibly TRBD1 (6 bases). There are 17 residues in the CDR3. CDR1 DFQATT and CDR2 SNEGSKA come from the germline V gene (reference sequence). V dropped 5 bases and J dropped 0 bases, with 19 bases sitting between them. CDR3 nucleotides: TGCAGTGCTCGCCGTGTAGGGGGGCTTTCAACTAATGAAAAACTGTTTTTT. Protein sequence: CSARRVGGLSTNEKLFF.

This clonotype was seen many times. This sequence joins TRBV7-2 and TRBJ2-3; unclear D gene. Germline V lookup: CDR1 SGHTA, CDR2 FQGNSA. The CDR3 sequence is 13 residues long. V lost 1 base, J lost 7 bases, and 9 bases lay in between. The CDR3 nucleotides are TGTGCCAGCAGCTTAGAGACTGGCAATACGCAGTATTTT. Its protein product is CASSLETGNTQYF.

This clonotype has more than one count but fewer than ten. CDR3 protein: CASSYGLRGEQYV. As DNA, the CDR3 is TGTGCCAGCAGTTACGGGCTGAGAGGCGAGCAGTACGTC. This chain links TRBV6-2 or TRBV6-3 with TRBJ2-7; D is undetermined. V shed 2 bases and J shed 6 bases, with 11 bases lying between them. Germline lookup yields CDR1 MNHEY and CDR2 SVGEGT. The CDR3 length is 13 residues.

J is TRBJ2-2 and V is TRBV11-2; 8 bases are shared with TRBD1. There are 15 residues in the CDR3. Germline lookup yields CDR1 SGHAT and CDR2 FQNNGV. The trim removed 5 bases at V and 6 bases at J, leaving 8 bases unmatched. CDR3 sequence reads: CASSPAQGESGELFF. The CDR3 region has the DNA TGTGCCAGCAGCCCTGCACAGGGGGAGTCCGGGGAGCTGTTTTTT. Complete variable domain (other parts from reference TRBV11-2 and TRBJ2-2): EAGVAQSPRYKIIEKRQSVAFWCNPISGHATLYWYQQILGQGPKLLIQFQNNGVVDDSQLPKDRFSAERLKGVDSTLKIQPAKLEDSAVYLCASSPAQGESGELFFGEGSRLTVL.

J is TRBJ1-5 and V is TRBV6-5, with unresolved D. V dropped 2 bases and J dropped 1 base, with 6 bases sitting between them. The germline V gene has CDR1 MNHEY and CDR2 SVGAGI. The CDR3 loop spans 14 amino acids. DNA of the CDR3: TGTGCCAGCAGTTACAGGGCCAGCAATCAGCCCCAGCATTTT. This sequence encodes CASSYRASNQPQHF.

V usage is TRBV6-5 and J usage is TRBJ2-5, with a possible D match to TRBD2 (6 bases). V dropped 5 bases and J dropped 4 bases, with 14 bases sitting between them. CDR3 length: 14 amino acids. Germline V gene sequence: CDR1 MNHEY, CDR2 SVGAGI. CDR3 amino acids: CASSTGVSVETQYF. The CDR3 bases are TGTGCCAGCAGTACGGGGGTTAGTGTAGAGACCCAGTACTTC.

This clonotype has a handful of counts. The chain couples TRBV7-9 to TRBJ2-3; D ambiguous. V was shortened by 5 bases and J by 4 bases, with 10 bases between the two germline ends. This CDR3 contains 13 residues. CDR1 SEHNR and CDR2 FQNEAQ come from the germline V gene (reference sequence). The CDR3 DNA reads TGTGCCAGCAGCCTTTCATTGGCAGATACGCAGTATTTT. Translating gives CASSLSLADTQYF. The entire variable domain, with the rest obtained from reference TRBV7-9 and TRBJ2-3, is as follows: DTGVSQNPRHKITKRGQNVTFRCDPISEHNRLYWYRQTLGQGPEFLTYFQNEAQLEKSRLLSDRFSAERPKGSFSTLEIQRTEQGDSAMYLCASSLSLADTQYFGPGTRLTVL.

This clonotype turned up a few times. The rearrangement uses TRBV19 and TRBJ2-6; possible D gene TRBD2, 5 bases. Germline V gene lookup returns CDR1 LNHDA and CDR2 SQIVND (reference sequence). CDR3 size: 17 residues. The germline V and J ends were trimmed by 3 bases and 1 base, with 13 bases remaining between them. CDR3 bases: TGTGCCAGTAGTATCCTAGGGCAGCGGTCTGGGGCCAACGTCCTGACTTTC. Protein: CASSILGQRSGANVLTF. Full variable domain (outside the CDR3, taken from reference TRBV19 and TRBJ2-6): DGGITQSPKYLFRKEGQNVTLSCEQNLNHDAMYWYRQDPGQGLRLIYYSQIVNDFQKGDIAEGYSVSREKKESFPLTVTSAQKNPTAFYLCASSILGQRSGANVLTFGAGSRLTVL.

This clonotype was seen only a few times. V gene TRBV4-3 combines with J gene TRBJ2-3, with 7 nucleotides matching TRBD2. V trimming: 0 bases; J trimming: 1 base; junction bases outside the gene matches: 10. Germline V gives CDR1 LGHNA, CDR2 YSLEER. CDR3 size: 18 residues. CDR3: CASSQDIGAGPRTDTQYF. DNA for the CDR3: TGCGCCAGCAGCCAAGATATCGGAGCGGGGCCGCGCACAGATACGCAGTATTTT.

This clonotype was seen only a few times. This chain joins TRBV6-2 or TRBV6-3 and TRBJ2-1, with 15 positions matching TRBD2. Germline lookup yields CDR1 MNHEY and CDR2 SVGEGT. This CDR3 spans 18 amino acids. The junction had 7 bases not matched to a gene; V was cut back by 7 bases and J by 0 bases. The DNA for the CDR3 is TGTGCCAGCATCTTGGGACTAGCGGGGGGTGGCTCCTACAATGAGCAGTTCTTC. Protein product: CASILGLAGGGSYNEQFF.